The 31 T cell receptor beta chains below were found in one sample sequenced in a study of shared clonotypes between healthy human individuals. Method: immunoSEQ multiplex PCR; TCRdb's copy keeps in-frame clones and lacks some. The table has about 2 million clones, 85% to 95% seen once. The sequenced material came from naive CD4+ T cells sorted from blood. Subset specified: CD45RA+ positively selected. The receptor source for this set is a young man in good health.

Comment on this clone: The identical CDR3 is also encoded by other nucleotide sequences in the sample. V is TRBV28 and J is TRBJ1-3, with 8 bases identical to TRBD1. The CDR3 has 14 residues. V shed 6 bases, J shed 4 bases, and the junction held 5 bases outside the gene matches. CDR1 is MDHEN, CDR2 SYDVKM, per germline. The CDR3 loop reads CASSPGQGGNTIYF. The CDR3 DNA reads as TGTGCCAGCAGCCCAGGACAGGGCGGAAACACCATATATTTT.

Comments on this clone: In the same sample, other DNA sequences code for this CDR3. The chain combines TRBV5-1 with TRBJ2-5; D remains unclear. CDR1 is SGHRS, CDR2 YFSETQ, per germline. The V end was cut by 2 bases, the J end by 5 bases, with 7 bases between. The CDR3 runs 12 residues. CDR3 DNA: TGCGCCAGCAGCTTTCCTCAGGAGACCCAGTACTTC. It encodes CASSFPQETQYF.

The chain joins TRBV21-1 to TRBJ2-7; the table's D call, TRBD2, has no DNA check behind it. TRBV21-1 is a known pseudogene. The CDR3 is 16 amino acids. The CDR3 sequence: CASSKARRTDPYEQYF. CDR3 bases: TGTGCCAGCAGCAAAGCGCGGAGGACGGATCCCTACGAGCAGTACTTC.

This chain links TRBV7-2 with TRBJ1-1; TRBD1 matches at 8 bases. The germline V gene encodes CDR1 SGHTA and CDR2 FQGNSA. The CDR3 is 13 amino acids. The V and J ends lost 3 bases and 7 bases, in that order; junction bases with no gene match: 4. Here the CDR3 reads CASSFQGAREAFF. The DNA for the CDR3 is TGTGCCAGCAGCTTCCAGGGGGCGCGTGAAGCTTTCTTT.

The chain couples TRBV6-5 to TRBJ2-6; no clear D. V was shortened by 8 bases and J by 0 bases, with 8 bases between the two germline ends. Germline V gives CDR1 MNHEY, CDR2 SVGAGI. The CDR3 extends over 14 amino acids. The CDR3 sequence is CASGRDSGANVLTF. DNA of the CDR3: TGTGCCAGCGGGCGAGACTCTGGGGCCAACGTCCTGACTTTC.

The chain recombines TRBV10-3 with TRBJ1-4; D is undetermined. The germline V gene encodes CDR1 ENHRY and CDR2 SYGVKD. This CDR3 contains 14 residues. Trimming left V 5 bases short and J 0 bases short, with 7 bases between. CDR3 sequence reads: CAISSPATNEKLFF. The CDR3 region has the DNA TGTGCCATCAGTTCTCCGGCAACTAATGAAAAACTGTTTTTT.

V and J are TRBV11-2 and TRBJ2-2; tentatively, D is TRBD1 (5 bases). CDR3 length: 13 residues. Germline-derived CDR1 and CDR2 are SGHAT and FQNNGV. Trimming took off 7 bases at V and 7 bases at J, with 13 bases between the two ends. The CDR3 sequence is CASTPGNLGELFF. The CDR3 nucleotides are TGTGCCAGCACCCCAGGGAACCTCGGGGAGCTGTTTTTT. Full variable domain (outside the CDR3, taken from reference TRBV11-2 and TRBJ2-2): EAGVAQSPRYKIIEKRQSVAFWCNPISGHATLYWYQQILGQGPKLLIQFQNNGVVDDSQLPKDRFSAERLKGVDSTLKIQPAKLEDSAVYLCASTPGNLGELFFGEGSRLTVL.

Points on this clone: This CDR3 fails to terminate in the conserved phenylalanine or tryptophan, so it likely reflects a read error. V usage is TRBV5-1 and J usage is TRBJ1-1, with no clear D. Germline values: CDR1 SGHRS, CDR2 YFSETQ. The CDR3 covers 12 residues. Trimming cost V 7 bases and J 1 base, with 8 bases left between them. The CDR3 DNA reads TGCGCCAGCTTCGACGGGAACACTGAAGCTTTCCTT. Encoded protein: CASFDGNTEAFL.

The rearrangement links TRBV5-4 to TRBJ1-1; D is perhaps TRBD1 (6 bases). Deletions cut 3 bases from V and 6 bases from J, with 24 bases between. The germline V gene has CDR1 SGHNT and CDR2 YYREEE (reference sequence). The CDR3 is 17 residues long. For the CDR3, the DNA is TGTGCCAGCAGCTGGATACCAGGGGCAACTTCGGGCGCTGAAGCTTTCTTT. It codes for CASSWIPGATSGAEAFF.

This clone was recorded once. The chain is built from TRBV28 and TRBJ1-6; a possible D gene is TRBD1 (6 bases). V was trimmed by 6 bases and J by 10 bases, leaving 16 bases between them. Germline CDR1 and CDR2: MDHEN and SYDVKM. This CDR3 comprises 14 residues. CDR3 DNA: TGTGCCAGCAGCTTAAGGGGGGCTCGGTCACCCCTCCACTTT. Protein: CASSLRGARSPLHF.

V and J are TRBV25-1 and TRBJ2-7, with D perhaps TRBD2 (5 bases). V was pared by 1 base and J by 3 bases, with 13 bases between. The germline V gene encodes CDR1 MGHDK and CDR2 SYGVNS. The CDR3 has 15 residues. The CDR3: CASSESGEGNYEQYF. The CDR3 DNA is TGTGCCAGCAGTGAATCAGGTGAGGGTAACTACGAGCAGTACTTC.

The chain joins TRBV7-2 to TRBJ2-7; D possibly corresponds to TRBD2 (6 bases). The CDR3 covers 15 residues. V was trimmed by 0 bases and J by 2 bases, leaving 11 bases between them. Germline V gene lookup returns CDR1 SGHTA and CDR2 FQGNSA. The CDR3 loop reads CASSLAGGVAYEQYF. The CDR3 bases are TGTGCCAGCAGCTTAGCGGGAGGAGTCGCCTACGAGCAGTACTTC.

The V gene is TRBV19, the J gene TRBJ2-7, with 7 positions matching TRBD1. The germline V gene encodes CDR1 LNHDA and CDR2 SQIVND (reference sequence). J gave up 4 bases and V 8 bases, and 11 bases lay outside the gene matches. The CDR3 is made up of 14 amino acids. CDR3 coding DNA: TGTGCCAGTGCTAGAGGGGACAGAGTGTACGAGCAGTACTTC. Translation: CASARGDRVYEQYF.

The chain recombines TRBV10-3 with TRBJ1-1; D is unclear. Germline V gives CDR1 ENHRY, CDR2 SYGVKD. This CDR3 has 11 residues. Trimming left V 8 bases short and J 2 bases short, with 6 bases between. The CDR3 loop is CAIAANTEAFF. As DNA, the CDR3 is TGTGCCATCGCGGCCAACACTGAAGCTTTCTTT.

The V gene is TRBV6-6, the J gene TRBJ1-1, with TRBD1 as a possible D gene (6 bases). The ends were cut back, 5 bases at V and 4 bases at J, with 14 bases in the middle. This CDR3 region has 14 residues. Germline CDR1 and CDR2: MNHNY and SVGAGI (reference sequence). CDR3 sequence (DNA): TGTGCCAGCAGTCCCACAGGGTTTACCACTGAAGCTTTCTTT. This codes for CASSPTGFTTEAFF.

This clone was found once. The V call is TRBV5-1, the J call TRBJ1-1, with TRBD1 matching over 10 bases. V shed 5 bases, J shed 2 bases, and the junction held 3 bases outside the gene matches. This CDR3 is built from 14 residues. Looked up from germline, CDR1 is SGHRS and CDR2 is YFSETQ. CDR3 region: CASSWDRGNTEAFF. Written as DNA, the CDR3 is TGCGCCAGCAGTTGGGACAGGGGAAACACTGAAGCTTTCTTT.

This chain connects TRBV9 to TRBJ2-1; TRBD2 matches at 10 bases. The germline V gene has CDR1 SGDLS and CDR2 YYNGEE. The CDR3 totals 15 residues. V was pared by 3 bases and J by 12 bases, with 12 bases of the junction left unmatched. The CDR3 DNA follows: TGTGCCAGCAGCGCCGTCCTAGCGGGGGCCCAGGGGCAGTTCTTC. It codes for CASSAVLAGAQGQFF.

The V gene is TRBV11-2, the J gene TRBJ2-5; 7 bases line up with TRBD1. From germline, CDR1 is SGHAT and CDR2 FQNNGV. V shed 2 bases and J 2 bases; nucleotides not matched to a gene: 5. The CDR3 length is 15 residues. CDR3 coding DNA: TGTGCCAGCAGCTTAACCAGGGGGTGGCAAGAGACCCAGTACTTC. This encodes CASSLTRGWQETQYF.

The chain recombines TRBV2 with TRBJ2-3; 9 bases fit TRBD1. V lost 4 bases, J lost 4 bases, and 3 bases stayed unmatched. Germline V CDR1 and CDR2: SNHLY, FYNNEI. The CDR3 loop spans 14 amino acids. The CDR3 reads CASSVYRGPDTQYF. CDR3 bases: TGTGCCAGCAGTGTGTACAGGGGGCCAGATACGCAGTATTTT.

The V gene is TRBV7-3, the J gene TRBJ2-1, with TRBD1 identical over 8 bases. This CDR3 has 14 amino acids. V lost 5 bases to trimming and J lost 7 bases; unmatched junction nucleotides: 7. Germline CDR1 and CDR2: SGHTA and FQGTGA. The CDR3 DNA reads as TGTGCCAGCAGCAAGAGGACAGGGAAGAATGAGCAGTTCTTC. Amino acids: CASSKRTGKNEQFF.

The V and J genes are TRBV7-3 and TRBJ1-2; D perhaps matches TRBD1 (5 bases). V was trimmed by 4 bases and J by 0 bases, leaving 12 bases between them. Looked up from germline, CDR1 is SGHTA and CDR2 is FQGTGA. The CDR3 contains 15 residues. CDR3 sequence reads: CASSSVGGSNYGYTF. The CDR3 DNA reads as TGTGCCAGCAGCTCTGTGGGGGGTTCTAACTATGGCTACACCTTC. Together with reference TRBV7-3 and TRBJ1-2, the CDR3 gives the full variable domain: GAGVSQTPSNKVTEKGKYVELRCDPISGHTALYWYRQSLGQGPEFLIYFQGTGAADDSGLPNDRFFAVRPEGSVSTLKIQRTERGDSAVYLCASSSVGGSNYGYTFGSGTRLTVV.

V gene TRBV2 combines with J gene TRBJ1-2, with D possibly being TRBD1 (5 bases). The CDR3 consists of 12 residues. The ends were cut back, 1 base at V and 8 bases at J, with 8 bases in the middle. Germline CDR1 and CDR2: SNHLY and FYNNEI. The CDR3 region has the DNA TGTGCCAGCAGTGAAGAGGGGAGCGGCTACACCTTC. Its protein is CASSEEGSGYTF.

Comment on this clone: The sample has other DNA sequences that encode this CDR3 too. The rearrangement uses TRBV5-1 and TRBJ1-3; 10 bases match TRBD1. The CDR3 covers 15 residues. Germline values: CDR1 SGHRS, CDR2 YFSETQ. The junction had 3 bases not matched to a gene; V was cut back by 4 bases and J by 2 bases. In DNA form, the CDR3 reads TGCGCCAGCAGCCTAGGACAGGGGGCTGGAAACACCATATATTTT. As protein: CASSLGQGAGNTIYF.

This sequence joins TRBV19 and TRBJ1-6; D call uncertain. This CDR3 spans 12 amino acids. V was trimmed by 0 bases and J by 12 bases, leaving 6 bases between them. The germline V gene has CDR1 LNHDA and CDR2 SQIVND (reference sequence). CDR3 region: CASSIDPGPLHF. Written as DNA, the CDR3 is TGTGCCAGTAGTATAGATCCAGGACCCCTCCACTTT. The entire variable domain, with the rest obtained from reference TRBV19 and TRBJ1-6, is as follows: DGGITQSPKYLFRKEGQNVTLSCEQNLNHDAMYWYRQDPGQGLRLIYYSQIVNDFQKGDIAEGYSVSREKKESFPLTVTSAQKNPTAFYLCASSIDPGPLHFGNGTRLTVT.

The chain links TRBV30 to TRBJ2-6, with a weak D call TRBD2 (6 bases). CDR3 length: 15 amino acids. Germline-derived CDR1 and CDR2 are GTSNPN and SVGIG (reference sequence). V lost 4 bases to trimming and J lost 2 bases, with 12 bases between them. CDR3 sequence: CAWTTGGPGANVLTF. CDR3 in DNA: TGTGCCTGGACCACCGGGGGTCCTGGGGCCAACGTCCTGACTTTC.

The chain couples TRBV7-3 to TRBJ1-1; a possible D gene is TRBD1 (5 bases). The germline gives CDR1 SGHTA, CDR2 FQGTGA. V lost 3 bases, J lost 6 bases, and 5 bases lay in between. The CDR3 totals 11 residues. The CDR3 sequence is CASSLTAEAFF. Written as DNA, the CDR3 is TGTGCCAGCAGCTTGACAGCTGAAGCTTTCTTT.

This chain uses TRBV28 with TRBJ1-2; D unresolved. Trimming removed 3 bases at V and 6 bases at J, with 11 bases between. Germline V gene data show CDR1 as MDHEN and CDR2 as SYDVKM. This CDR3 has 13 residues. The CDR3 sequence: CASSFRAGHGYTF. The CDR3 DNA follows: TGTGCCAGCAGTTTTAGGGCCGGGCATGGCTACACCTTC.

This rearrangement joins TRBV6-5 to TRBJ1-3; the match to TRBD1 covers 9 bases. The CDR3 is 14 residues long. After removal of 5 bases from V and 7 bases from J, the junction contained 6 bases not matched to a gene. CDR1 is MNHEY and CDR2 is SVGAGI in the germline V gene. The CDR3 reads CASSSPGTGNTIYF. The CDR3 nucleotides are TGTGCCAGCAGTAGTCCCGGGACAGGGAACACCATATATTTT.

The chain links TRBV2 to TRBJ1-1; tentatively, D is TRBD1 (6 bases). Trimming left V 5 bases short and J 7 bases short, with 20 bases between. The CDR3 covers 15 residues. Germline CDR1 SNHLY, CDR2 FYNNEI. The chain's CDR3 is CASSNPTRGAYEAFF. CDR3 coding DNA: TGTGCCAGCAGTAACCCGACCAGGGGCGCGTATGAAGCTTTCTTT.

V gene TRBV11-2 combines with J gene TRBJ1-2, with D possibly matching TRBD1 (5 bases). The CDR3 is 14 amino acids. Germline V gene sequence: CDR1 SGHAT, CDR2 FQNNGV. Trimming took 6 bases from V and 2 from J, leaving 13 bases between them. CDR3 loop: CASSQTRGNYGYTF. The CDR3 bases are TGTGCCAGCAGTCAGACTCGGGGGAACTATGGCTACACCTTC.

This chain connects TRBV5-6 to TRBJ1-6; D is ambiguous. The V end lost 4 bases, the J end lost 12 bases, and 20 bases lay between the germline ends. This CDR3 spans 15 amino acids. Germline-derived CDR1 and CDR2 are SGHDT and YYEEEE. This chain's CDR3 is CASSPTSRLAVPLHF. The CDR3 region has the DNA TGTGCCAGCAGCCCTACGTCTCGACTGGCCGTACCCCTCCACTTT.